These 21 T cell receptor beta chains share one sample of origin, sequenced in a study of T cell responses to AZD1222 COVID-19 vaccine. Here immunoSEQ multiplex PCR was the method, and the copy in TCRdb shows in-frame clones only, minus some. The table lists roughly 150,000 clones, about 89% of them singletons. The specimen was peripheral blood, collected 28 days after the second AZD1222 dose. All receptors derive from an adult who received the AZD1222 COVID-19 vaccine.

The chain uses TRBV3-1 (or the pseudogene TRBV3-2) and TRBJ2-1, with 9 bases that match TRBD2. After removal of 4 bases from V and 3 bases from J, the junction contained 7 bases not matched to a gene. The germline V gene encodes CDR1 LGHDT and CDR2 YNNKEL (reference sequence). The CDR3 has 16 amino acids. The CDR3 sequence: CASSPSGLASYNEQFF. The CDR3 DNA reads as TGTGCCAGCAGCCCGTCAGGACTAGCGAGCTACAATGAGCAGTTCTTC.

The chain has TRBV7-2 and TRBJ2-7; D assignment may be TRBD1 or TRBD2 (6 bases each). The germline V and J ends were trimmed by 5 bases and 0 bases, with 11 bases remaining between them. Germline loops: CDR1 SGHTA, CDR2 FQGNSA. There are 14 residues in the CDR3. The CDR3 loop reads CASSPGGFSYEQYF. CDR3 bases: TGTGCCAGCAGCCCCGGGGGCTTCTCCTACGAGCAGTACTTC.

This clone appeared a few times. The chain links TRBV12-3 or TRBV12-4 to TRBJ1-4; 8 nucleotides line up with TRBD1. CDR3 length equals 13 residues. J was trimmed by 6 bases and V by 6 bases; bases with no gene match: 3. This chain's CDR3 is CASRRQGYEKLFF. Here the CDR3 DNA reads TGTGCCAGCAGAAGACAGGGGTATGAAAAACTGTTTTTT.

The count of this clone is one. CDR3 sequence (DNA): TGTGCCAGCAGCCCGGCCTTAAACAATGAGCAGTTCTTC. Translating it yields CASSPALNNEQFF. This chain connects TRBV28 to TRBJ2-1; no clear D. CDR1 and CDR2 from the germline V gene are MDHEN and SYDVKM. Deletions cut 6 bases from V and 5 bases from J, with 11 bases between. The length of the CDR3 is 13 residues.

The J gene is TRBJ1-6, the V gene TRBV30; 9 positions agree with TRBD1. The CDR3 contains 15 residues. The germline gives CDR1 GTSNPN, CDR2 SVGIG (reference sequence). J gave up 7 bases and V 3 bases, and 7 bases lay outside the gene matches. The CDR3 DNA reads TGTGCCTGGAGATCCCCTGGACAGGGGAATTCACCCCTCCACTTT. Protein product: CAWRSPGQGNSPLHF.

This clone was counted between two and nine times. The V gene is TRBV12-3 or TRBV12-4, the J gene TRBJ1-1, with TRBD1 as a possible D gene (5 bases). CDR3 length: 13 residues. The V and J ends lost 6 bases and 11 bases respectively, with 19 bases between them. This CDR3 is CASSTTSGTMAFF. The CDR3 DNA reads as TGTGCCAGCAGCACAACTTCCGGGACGATGGCTTTCTTT.

To note about this clone: The conserved phenylalanine or tryptophan is not found at the CDR3 terminus, so this likely reflects a read error. The DNA is omitted, as the CDR3 cannot be located on it reliably, and the CDR3 follows TCRdb's listing. The gene calls are TRBV23-1 and TRBJ1-3; the table's D call of TRBD1 was not tested on the DNA. TRBV23-1 is flagged as an ORF with uncertain function. The CDR3 adds up to 8 amino acids, both ends counted. The CDR3 protein is CASSLQAI.

This chain uses TRBV18 with TRBJ1-5, with D tentatively TRBD1 (5 bases). V lost 5 bases and J 2 bases, leaving 13 bases between the germline ends. The CDR3 sequence is 15 residues long. The germline V gene encodes CDR1 KGHSH and CDR2 LQKENI. The CDR3 here is CASSYGTAGNQPQHF. The CDR3 DNA follows: TGTGCCAGCTCATACGGGACGGCGGGCAATCAGCCCCAGCATTTT.

This clone was seen a handful of times. The chain is built from TRBV18 and TRBJ1-2; D unresolved. The CDR3 runs 15 residues. Between the trimmed V and J ends, which lost 0 bases and 4 bases, there was a span of 12 bases. Looked up from germline, CDR1 is KGHSH and CDR2 is LQKENI. The CDR3 loop reads CASSPPAETIYGYTF. CDR3 DNA sequence: TGTGCCAGCTCACCACCCGCAGAAACCATCTATGGCTACACCTTC.

The CDR3 nucleotides read TGTGCCAGCAGTGAAACCCCACCGGAGTCTAACAATGAGCAGTTCTTC. It translates to CASSETPPESNNEQFF. The chain uses TRBV25-1 and TRBJ2-1; D not resolved. Between the trimmed V and J ends, which lost 2 bases and 5 bases, there was a span of 16 bases. Germline V lookup: CDR1 MGHDK, CDR2 SYGVNS. This CDR3 has 16 amino acids. The variable domain in full, with the rest retrieved from reference TRBV25-1 and TRBJ2-1, is EADIYQTPRYLVIGTGKKITLECSQTMGHDKMYWYQQDPGMELHLIHYSYGVNSTEKGDLSSESTVSRIRTEHFPLTLESARPSHTSQYLCASSETPPESNNEQFFGPGTRLTVL.

This chain joins TRBV30 and TRBJ1-2; TRBD1 matches 8 bases. CDR1 GTSNPN and CDR2 SVGIG come from the germline V gene (reference sequence). The trim removed 8 bases at V and 8 bases at J, leaving 7 bases unmatched. The CDR3 extends over 11 amino acids. CDR3 sequence reads: CARHDRGGYTF. CDR3 nucleotides: TGTGCCCGGCATGACAGGGGCGGCTACACCTTC.

V usage is TRBV7-2 and J usage is TRBJ1-6; D call uncertain. Per germline, CDR1 SGHTA and CDR2 FQGNSA. V was shortened by 9 bases and J by 0 bases, with 6 bases between the two germline ends. CDR3 length: 13 amino acids. The CDR3 DNA follows: TGTGCCAGTACGAGCTCCTATAATTCACCCCTCCACTTT. Translated: CASTSSYNSPLHF.

This rearrangement joins TRBV7-3 to TRBJ2-5; no clear D gene. Trimming shortened V by 2 bases and J by 4 bases, and 8 bases separated the two germline ends. The CDR3 length is 13 residues. The germline gives CDR1 SGHTA, CDR2 FQGTGA. The CDR3 here is CASSLVSGETQYF. The CDR3 DNA reads as TGTGCCAGCAGCTTAGTAAGTGGAGAGACCCAGTACTTC.

J is TRBJ1-2 and V is TRBV5-4, with a possible D match to TRBD1 (6 bases). There are 14 residues in the CDR3. Between the trimmed V and J ends, which lost 5 bases and 8 bases, there was a span of 19 bases. Germline CDR1 is SGHNT and CDR2 is YYREEE (reference sequence). The CDR3 spells CASRKGGQAEGYTF. CDR3 DNA: TGTGCCAGCAGGAAGGGGGGCCAGGCCGAGGGCTACACCTTC. Filled out from reference TRBV5-4 and TRBJ1-2, the complete variable domain reads ETGVTQSPTHLIKTRGQQVTLRCSSQSGHNTVSWYQQALGQGPQFIFQYYREEENGRGNFPPRFSGLQFPNYSSELNVNALELDDSALYLCASRKGGQAEGYTFGSGTRLTVV.

This sequence joins TRBV27 and TRBJ2-3, with 7 bases aligning to TRBD1. The V gene's germline CDR1 is MNHEY and CDR2 SMNVEV (reference sequence). The V segment lost 2 bases and the J segment 2 bases; nucleotides outside the gene matches: 10. This CDR3 has 17 amino acids. CDR3 residues: CASSLRGQGVFTDTQYF. Here the CDR3 DNA reads TGTGCCAGCAGTTTACGGGGCCAGGGGGTGTTCACAGATACGCAGTATTTT.

The chain employs TRBV7-9 and TRBJ2-5; 9 bases map to TRBD1. CDR1 is SEHNR, CDR2 FQNEAQ, per germline (reference sequence). J lost 5 bases, V lost 1 base, and 8 bases had no gene match. This CDR3 comprises 16 residues. The DNA for the CDR3 is TGTGCCAGCAGCTTAGGTGGGACAGGGACGACGGAGACCCAGTACTTC. This gives the protein CASSLGGTGTTETQYF.

The gene calls are TRBV18 and TRBJ1-5; D remains ambiguous. This CDR3 region has 13 residues. Trimming took off 5 bases at V and 4 bases at J, with 9 bases between the two ends. The germline V gene has CDR1 KGHSH and CDR2 LQKENI. DNA of the CDR3: TGTGCCAGCTCAGAAAGCAGGAATCAGCCCCAGCATTTT. Protein product: CASSESRNQPQHF.

The rearrangement uses TRBV18 and TRBJ2-1; 13 nucleotides match TRBD2. Trimming took 5 bases from V and 8 from J; bases not matched to a gene: 6. Germline CDR1 and CDR2: KGHSH and LQKENI. The CDR3 has 15 amino acids. Here the CDR3 DNA reads TGTGCCAGCTCAACTACTAGCGGGAGGGACTATGAGCAGTTCTTC. It encodes CASSTTSGRDYEQFF.

The V gene is TRBV4-2, the J gene TRBJ1-1; TRBD1 is a possible D gene (5 bases). The CDR3 runs 16 residues. Germline V gene data show CDR1 as LGHNA and CDR2 as YNFKEQ. Trimming took 4 bases from V and 5 from J, leaving 20 bases between them. The CDR3 DNA sequence: TGTGCCAGCAGCCCCCTTTCCGGGACCGGGGGGACTGAAGCTTTCTTT. The encoded protein is CASSPLSGTGGTEAFF.

This clone has just a few counts. V is TRBV28 and J is TRBJ1-2; TRBD1 is a possible D gene (5 bases). From germline, CDR1 is MDHEN and CDR2 SYDVKM. The V gene lost 5 bases and the J gene lost 8 bases, with 12 bases spanning the gap. The CDR3 is made up of 12 amino acids. For the CDR3, the DNA is TGTGCCAGCAGTACCCAGGGCAGGGGCTACACCTTC. This gives the protein CASSTQGRGYTF.

The rearrangement joins TRBV28 to TRBJ1-1, with 7 bases that match TRBD1. J lost 5 bases, V lost 3 bases, and 9 bases had no gene match. The CDR3 is 15 amino acids. Germline CDR1 MDHEN, CDR2 SYDVKM. The CDR3 nucleotides are TGTGCCAGCAGTTTGCCACAGGGGTCTTGGACTGAAGCTTTCTTT. This gives the protein CASSLPQGSWTEAFF.